This T cell receptor beta chain originates from a study of cytomegalovirus exposure and HLA in healthy donors. Study findings and constraints: Later examination showed HLA-associated TCR beta chains had greater clonal expansion than equally common others.

With 0 bases removed from V and 6 bases from J, the gap between germline ends came to 7 bases. This CDR3 is built from 12 residues. Germline CDR1 reads SGHNT; CDR2 reads YYREEE (reference sequence). PCR used 60 Vbeta primers and 13 Jbeta primers. The table came from immunoSEQ multiplex PCR; TCRdb's copy has only in-frame clones and leaves some out. Of around 140,000 clones in the sample, 60% to 80% were seen once. As to this clone: Its antigen is not identified.

The receptor was derived from a male donor in good health and CMV-seronegative. The rearrangement links TRBV5-4 to TRBJ2-7; a possible D gene is TRBD1 (5 bases). The specimen sequenced was PBMCs. The CDR3 reads CASSLERGEQYF. The CDR3 DNA sequence: TGTGCCAGCAGCTTGGAAAGGGGCGAGCAGTACTTC.